This is a list of T cell receptor beta chains from one sample in a study of T cells in Graves' hyperthyroidism and ophthalmopathy. TCRdb re-called the multiplex PCR reads through MiXCR, storing one row per CDR3 protein. The sample has some 300,000 distinct CDR3 sequences, approximately 15% seen once; the top ten hold 7% to 9%. Source material: blood. These receptors originate from a woman aged 40 to 50 with Graves' hyperthyroidism. Both conserved end residues are part of each CDR3. D genes are given only for firm matches. Some rows have no size entry. The others give once, few or many, or a class for an expanded clone.

cdr3_aa: CASSTTGGMNTEAFF
cdr3_nt: TGTGCCAGCAGCACCACAGGGGGCATGAACACTGAAGCTTTCTTT
j_call: TRBJ1-1
clone_size: many
d_call: TRBD1
v_call: TRBV7-2

cdr3_aa: CSASPAAGLQETQYF
cdr3_nt: TGCAGTGCTAGTCCCGCAGCAGGCCTCCAAGAGACCCAGTACTTC
j_call: TRBJ2-5
clone_size: many
d_call: .
v_call: TRBV20-1

cdr3_aa: CASSVREGITEAFF
cdr3_nt: TGTGCCAGCAGCGTACGTGAGGGAATAACTGAAGCTTTCTTT
j_call: TRBJ1-1
clone_size: many
d_call: .
v_call: TRBV9

cdr3_aa: CSAKGQGADQETQYF
cdr3_nt: TGCAGTGCTAAGGGACAGGGCGCCGATCAAGAGACCCAGTACTTC
j_call: TRBJ2-5
clone_size: few
d_call: TRBD1
v_call: TRBV20-1

cdr3_aa: CASSDGGGGNTEAFF
cdr3_nt: TGTGCCAGCAGCGATGGGGGGGGCGGGAACACTGAAGCTTTCTTT
j_call: TRBJ1-1
clone_size: many
d_call: .
v_call: TRBV2

cdr3_aa: CASRSDLQPQHF
cdr3_nt: TGTGCCAGCAGATCCGACCTACAGCCCCAGCATTTT
j_call: TRBJ1-5
clone_size: .
d_call: .
v_call: TRBV6-2/TRBV6-3

cdr3_aa: CASSLGTGEQTQYF
cdr3_nt: TGTGCCAGCAGCCTCGGGACAGGCGAACAGACCCAGTACTTC
j_call: TRBJ2-5
clone_size: many
d_call: TRBD1
v_call: TRBV7-2

cdr3_aa: CASSFSQGKETQYF
cdr3_nt: TGTGCCAGCAGTTTCTCCCAGGGGAAAGAGACCCAGTACTTC
j_call: TRBJ2-5
clone_size: many
d_call: .
v_call: TRBV12-3/TRBV12-4

cdr3_aa: CASSGPRVTEAFF
cdr3_nt: TGTGCCAGCAGCGGCCCGAGGGTCACTGAAGCTTTCTTT
j_call: TRBJ1-1
clone_size: many
d_call: .
v_call: TRBV7-8

cdr3_aa: CASSLATRRDTEELFF
cdr3_nt: TGCGCCAGCAGCTTGGCCACCCGACGGGACACCGAGGAGCTGTTTTTT
j_call: TRBJ2-2
clone_size: .
d_call: .
v_call: TRBV5-1

cdr3_aa: CASRPGISGIENEQFF
cdr3_nt: TGCGCCAGCAGGCCCGGAATTAGCGGAATAGAGAATGAGCAGTTCTTC
j_call: TRBJ2-1
clone_size: many
d_call: .
v_call: TRBV5-1

cdr3_aa: CASSLATQETQYF
cdr3_nt: TGTGCCAGCAGCCTAGCGACCCAAGAGACCCAGTACTTC
j_call: TRBJ2-5
clone_size: .
d_call: .
v_call: TRBV7-3

cdr3_aa: CSARVNDRRIQYF
cdr3_nt: TGCAGTGCTAGAGTCAACGACCGTCGCATTCAGTACTTC
j_call: TRBJ2-4
clone_size: few
d_call: .
v_call: TRBV20-1

cdr3_aa: CASSGGRGTEAFF
cdr3_nt: TGTGCCAGCAGCGGTGGTAGGGGGACTGAAGCTTTCTTT
j_call: TRBJ1-1
clone_size: many
d_call: .
v_call: TRBV28

cdr3_aa: CASSDWDREVQFF
cdr3_nt: TGTGCCAGCAGCGACTGGGACAGGGAAGTGCAGTTCTTC
j_call: TRBJ2-1
clone_size: many
d_call: TRBD1
v_call: TRBV11-2

cdr3_aa: CASSYDGRTPLHF
cdr3_nt: TGTGCCAGCAGTTACGACGGTCGGACACCCCTCCACTTT
j_call: TRBJ1-6
clone_size: .
d_call: .
v_call: TRBV6-5

cdr3_aa: CASSSLTSGRTGELFF
cdr3_nt: TGTGCCAGTAGTTCCCTGACTAGCGGGAGGACCGGGGAGCTGTTTTTT
j_call: TRBJ2-2
clone_size: .
d_call: TRBD2
v_call: TRBV19

cdr3_aa: CSAVQGTGYSYEQYF
cdr3_nt: TGCAGTGCCGTCCAGGGGACAGGTTATTCCTACGAGCAGTACTTC
j_call: TRBJ2-7
clone_size: .
d_call: TRBD1
v_call: TRBV20-1

cdr3_aa: CASSVTGPTGELFF
cdr3_nt: TGTGCCAGCAGCGTTACAGGGCCCACCGGGGAGCTGTTTTTT
j_call: TRBJ2-2
clone_size: few
d_call: .
v_call: TRBV7-9

cdr3_aa: CASSAGTSGDEQYF
cdr3_nt: TGTGCCAGCAGTGCCGGGACTAGCGGAGACGAGCAGTACTTC
j_call: TRBJ2-7
clone_size: once
d_call: TRBD2
v_call: TRBV2

cdr3_aa: CASSFPGQQYGYTF
cdr3_nt: TGTGCCAGCAGTTTCCCGGGACAGCAGTATGGCTACACCTTC
j_call: TRBJ1-2
clone_size: many
d_call: TRBD1
v_call: TRBV28

cdr3_aa: CATSDQQRSSYNEQFF
cdr3_nt: TGTGCCACCAGTGACCAACAAAGGAGCTCCTACAATGAGCAGTTCTTC
j_call: TRBJ2-1
clone_size: few
d_call: .
v_call: TRBV24-1

cdr3_aa: CASKRTDPYNSPLHF
cdr3_nt: TGTGCCAGTAAAAGGACAGATCCCTATAATTCACCCCTCCACTTT
j_call: TRBJ1-6
clone_size: few
d_call: .
v_call: TRBV19

cdr3_aa: CASSQEVGYNEQFF
cdr3_nt: TGTGCCAGCAGCCAAGAAGTAGGATACAATGAGCAGTTCTTC
j_call: TRBJ2-1
clone_size: many
d_call: .
v_call: TRBV3-1

cdr3_aa: CSQTGASSTDTQYF
cdr3_nt: TGCAGTCAAACAGGGGCTTCGAGCACAGATACGCAGTATTTT
j_call: TRBJ2-3
clone_size: few
d_call: TRBD1
v_call: TRBV20-1

cdr3_aa: CAWSGGANSPLHF
cdr3_nt: TGTGCCTGGAGTGGAGGGGCAAATTCACCCCTCCACTTT
j_call: TRBJ1-6
clone_size: many
d_call: .
v_call: TRBV30

cdr3_aa: CASSEAPGTQETQYF
cdr3_nt: TGTGCCAGCAGTGAAGCTCCCGGGACCCAAGAGACCCAGTACTTC
j_call: TRBJ2-5
clone_size: many
d_call: .
v_call: TRBV2

cdr3_aa: CASSGREGYEQYF
cdr3_nt: TGTGCCAGCAGTGGGCGGGAAGGTTACGAGCAGTACTTC
j_call: TRBJ2-7
clone_size: few
d_call: .
v_call: TRBV3-1

cdr3_aa: CSARRGSETQYF
cdr3_nt: TGCAGCGCCCGGCGGGGGAGTGAGACCCAGTACTTC
j_call: TRBJ2-5
clone_size: many
d_call: TRBD2
v_call: TRBV29-1

cdr3_aa: CASSLEPQETQYF
cdr3_nt: TGTGCCAGCAGCTTAGAACCCCAAGAGACCCAGTACTTC
j_call: TRBJ2-5
clone_size: many
d_call: .
v_call: TRBV7-9

cdr3_aa: CASSIDHSNQPQHF
cdr3_nt: TGTGCCAGTAGTATAGACCATAGCAATCAGCCCCAGCATTTT
j_call: TRBJ1-5
clone_size: .
d_call: .
v_call: TRBV19

cdr3_aa: CSARDIGTVLYEQYF
cdr3_nt: TGCAGTGCTAGAGATATCGGGACAGTTCTCTACGAGCAGTACTTC
j_call: TRBJ2-7
clone_size: once
d_call: TRBD1
v_call: TRBV20-1